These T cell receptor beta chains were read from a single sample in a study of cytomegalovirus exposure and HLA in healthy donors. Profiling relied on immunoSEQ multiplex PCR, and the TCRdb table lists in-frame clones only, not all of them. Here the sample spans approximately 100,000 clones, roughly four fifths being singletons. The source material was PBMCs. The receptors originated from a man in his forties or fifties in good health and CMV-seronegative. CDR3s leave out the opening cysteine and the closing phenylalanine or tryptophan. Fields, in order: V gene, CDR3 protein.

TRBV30,AWALQGIYEQY
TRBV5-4,ASSFRWGGTGELF
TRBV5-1,ASSPDSYDSPLH
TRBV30,AWRRVGGVETQY
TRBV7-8,ASSLGPTGSQY
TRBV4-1,ASSQDPGGESQPQH
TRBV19,ASSRDSLNYEQY
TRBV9,ASSSGTGMNTEAF
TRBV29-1,SARTGEETQY
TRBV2,ASLGTGNNEQF